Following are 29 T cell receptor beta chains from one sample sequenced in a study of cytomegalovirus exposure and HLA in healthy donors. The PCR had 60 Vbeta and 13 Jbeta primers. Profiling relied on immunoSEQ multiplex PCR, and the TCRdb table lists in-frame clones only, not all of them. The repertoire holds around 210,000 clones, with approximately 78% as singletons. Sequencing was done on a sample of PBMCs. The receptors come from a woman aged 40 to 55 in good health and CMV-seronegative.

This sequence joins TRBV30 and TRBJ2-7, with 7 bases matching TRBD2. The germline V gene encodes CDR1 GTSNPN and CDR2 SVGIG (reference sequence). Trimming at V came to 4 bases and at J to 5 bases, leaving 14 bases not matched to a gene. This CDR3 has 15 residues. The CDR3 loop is CAWTRVVAGVNEQYF. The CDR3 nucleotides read TGTGCCTGGACGCGGGTAGTTGCGGGAGTAAACGAGCAGTACTTC.

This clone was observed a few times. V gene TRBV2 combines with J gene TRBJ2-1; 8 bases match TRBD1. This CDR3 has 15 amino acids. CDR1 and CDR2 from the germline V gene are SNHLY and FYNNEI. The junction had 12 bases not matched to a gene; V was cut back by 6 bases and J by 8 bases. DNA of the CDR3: TGTGCCAGCAGCCACCCCGGGACAGGTAGTGATGAGCAGTTCTTC. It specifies CASSHPGTGSDEQFF.

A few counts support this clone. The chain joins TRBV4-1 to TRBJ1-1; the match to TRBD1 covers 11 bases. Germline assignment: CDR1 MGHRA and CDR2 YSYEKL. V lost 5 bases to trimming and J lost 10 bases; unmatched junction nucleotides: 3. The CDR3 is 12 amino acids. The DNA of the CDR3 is TGCGCCAGCAGCACGGACAGGGGGCTAGCTTTCTTT. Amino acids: CASSTDRGLAFF.

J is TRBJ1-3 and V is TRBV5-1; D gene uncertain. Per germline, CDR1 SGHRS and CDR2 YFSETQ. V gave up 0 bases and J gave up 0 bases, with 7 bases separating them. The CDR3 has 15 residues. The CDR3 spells CASSLAGISGNTIYF. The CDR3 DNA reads TGCGCCAGCAGCTTGGCCGGGATCTCTGGAAACACCATATATTTT.

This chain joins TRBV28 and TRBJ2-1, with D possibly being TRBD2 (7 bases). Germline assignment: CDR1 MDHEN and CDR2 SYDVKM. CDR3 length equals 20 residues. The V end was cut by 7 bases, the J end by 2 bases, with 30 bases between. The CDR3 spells CASTGAGALQTSGAYNEQFF. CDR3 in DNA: TGTGCCAGCACGGGGGCGGGAGCCCTACAGACCTCAGGGGCCTACAATGAGCAGTTCTTC.

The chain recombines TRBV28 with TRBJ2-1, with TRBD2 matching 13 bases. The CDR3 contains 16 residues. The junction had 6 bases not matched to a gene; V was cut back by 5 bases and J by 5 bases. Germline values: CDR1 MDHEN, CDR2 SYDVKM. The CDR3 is CASSLSGTSGNNEQFF. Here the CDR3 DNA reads TGTGCCAGCAGTCTAAGCGGGACTAGCGGGAACAATGAGCAGTTCTTC.

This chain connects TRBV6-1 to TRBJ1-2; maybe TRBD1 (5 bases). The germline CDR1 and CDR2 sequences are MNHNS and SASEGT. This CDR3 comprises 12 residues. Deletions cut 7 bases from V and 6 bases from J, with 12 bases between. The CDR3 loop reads CASTPMGHGYTF. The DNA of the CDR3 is TGTGCCAGCACCCCGATGGGGCATGGCTACACCTTC.

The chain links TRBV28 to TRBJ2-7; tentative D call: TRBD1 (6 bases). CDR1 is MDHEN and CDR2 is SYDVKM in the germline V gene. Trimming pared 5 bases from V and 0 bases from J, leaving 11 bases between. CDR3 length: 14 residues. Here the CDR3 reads CASSTQGVSYEQYF. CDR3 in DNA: TGTGCCAGCAGTACACAGGGCGTCTCCTACGAGCAGTACTTC.

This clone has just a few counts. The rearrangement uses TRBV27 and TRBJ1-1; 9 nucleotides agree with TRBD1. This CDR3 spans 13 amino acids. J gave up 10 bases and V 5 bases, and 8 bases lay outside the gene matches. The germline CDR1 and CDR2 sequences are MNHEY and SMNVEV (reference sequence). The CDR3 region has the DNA TGTGCCAGCAGTCCCTCGGGACAGGGTTCAGCTTTCTTT. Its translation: CASSPSGQGSAFF.

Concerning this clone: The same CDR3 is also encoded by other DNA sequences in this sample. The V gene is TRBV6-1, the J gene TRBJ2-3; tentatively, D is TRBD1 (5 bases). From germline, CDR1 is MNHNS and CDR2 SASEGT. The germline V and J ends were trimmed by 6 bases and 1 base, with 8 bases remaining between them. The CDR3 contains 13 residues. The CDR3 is CASRGEGTDTQYF. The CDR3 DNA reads TGTGCCAGCAGAGGGGAAGGCACAGATACGCAGTATTTT.

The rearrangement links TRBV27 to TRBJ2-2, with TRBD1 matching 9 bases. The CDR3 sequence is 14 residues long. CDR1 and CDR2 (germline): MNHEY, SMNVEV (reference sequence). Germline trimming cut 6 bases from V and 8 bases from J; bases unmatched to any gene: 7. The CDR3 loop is CASSPWDRVGELFF. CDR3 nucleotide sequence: TGTGCCAGCAGCCCCTGGGACAGGGTAGGGGAGCTGTTTTTT.

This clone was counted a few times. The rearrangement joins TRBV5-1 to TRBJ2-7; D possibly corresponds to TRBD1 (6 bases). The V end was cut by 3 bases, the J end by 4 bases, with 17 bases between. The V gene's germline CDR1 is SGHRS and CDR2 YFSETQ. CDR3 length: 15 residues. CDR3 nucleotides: TGCGCCAGCAGCTGGACAGTGGGTGAAACTTACGAGCAGTACTTC. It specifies CASSWTVGETYEQYF.

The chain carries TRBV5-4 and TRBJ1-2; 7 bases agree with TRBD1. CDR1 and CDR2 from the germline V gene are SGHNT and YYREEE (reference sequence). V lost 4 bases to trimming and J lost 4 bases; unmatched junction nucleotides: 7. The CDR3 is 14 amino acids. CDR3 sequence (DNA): TGTGCCAGCAGCGCCACCGGGACAGCCTATGGCTACACCTTC. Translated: CASSATGTAYGYTF.

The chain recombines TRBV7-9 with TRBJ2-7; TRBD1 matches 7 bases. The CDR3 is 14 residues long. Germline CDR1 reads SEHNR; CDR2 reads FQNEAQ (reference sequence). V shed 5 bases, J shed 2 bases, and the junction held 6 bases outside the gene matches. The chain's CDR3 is CASSPDRVPYEQYF. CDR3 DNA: TGTGCCAGCAGCCCAGACAGGGTTCCCTACGAGCAGTACTTC.

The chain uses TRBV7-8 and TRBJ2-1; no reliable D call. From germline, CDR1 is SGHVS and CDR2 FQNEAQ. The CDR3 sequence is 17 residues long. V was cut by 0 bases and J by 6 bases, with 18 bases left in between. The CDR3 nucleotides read TGTGCCAGCAGCTTAGCGCGAATTAGCCCAAGAATCAATGAGCAGTTCTTC. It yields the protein CASSLARISPRINEQFF.

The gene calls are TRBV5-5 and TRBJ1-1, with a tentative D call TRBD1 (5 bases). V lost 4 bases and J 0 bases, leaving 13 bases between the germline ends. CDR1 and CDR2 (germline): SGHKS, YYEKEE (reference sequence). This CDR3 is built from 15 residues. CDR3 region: CASSRSTAMNTEAFF. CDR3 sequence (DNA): TGTGCCAGCAGCCGTTCGACAGCCATGAACACTGAAGCTTTCTTT.

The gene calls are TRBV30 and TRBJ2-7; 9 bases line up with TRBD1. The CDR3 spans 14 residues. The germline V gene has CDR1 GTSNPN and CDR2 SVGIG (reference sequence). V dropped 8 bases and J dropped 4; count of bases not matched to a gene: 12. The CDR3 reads CALGQGTPVYEQYF. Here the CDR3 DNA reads TGTGCCCTAGGACAGGGGACACCCGTGTACGAGCAGTACTTC. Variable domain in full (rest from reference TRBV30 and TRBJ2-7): SQTIHQWPATLVQPVGSPLSLECTVEGTSNPNLYWYRQAAGRGLQLLFYSVGIGQISSEVPQNLSASRPQDRQFILSSKKLLLSDSGFYLCALGQGTPVYEQYFGPGTRLTVT.

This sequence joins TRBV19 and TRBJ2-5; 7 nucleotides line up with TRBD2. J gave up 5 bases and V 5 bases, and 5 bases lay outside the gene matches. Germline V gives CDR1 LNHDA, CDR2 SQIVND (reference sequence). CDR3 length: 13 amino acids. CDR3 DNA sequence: TGTGCCAGTAGTGTGGGAGGGTACGAGACCCAGTACTTC. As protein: CASSVGGYETQYF. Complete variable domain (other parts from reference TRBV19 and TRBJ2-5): DGGITQSPKYLFRKEGQNVTLSCEQNLNHDAMYWYRQDPGQGLRLIYYSQIVNDFQKGDIAEGYSVSREKKESFPLTVTSAQKNPTAFYLCASSVGGYETQYFGPGTRLLVL.

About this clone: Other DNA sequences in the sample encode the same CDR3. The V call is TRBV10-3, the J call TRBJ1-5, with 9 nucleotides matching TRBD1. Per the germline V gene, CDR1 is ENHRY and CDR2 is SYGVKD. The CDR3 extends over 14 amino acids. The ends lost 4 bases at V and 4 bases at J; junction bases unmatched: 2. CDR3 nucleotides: TGTGCCATCAGTGGGACAGGGGCGAATCAGCCCCAGCATTTT. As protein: CAISGTGANQPQHF.

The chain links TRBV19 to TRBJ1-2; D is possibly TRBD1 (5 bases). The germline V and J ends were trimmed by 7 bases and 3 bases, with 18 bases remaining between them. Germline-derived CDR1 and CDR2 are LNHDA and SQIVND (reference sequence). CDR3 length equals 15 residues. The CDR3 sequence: CASTTVGRVDYGYTF. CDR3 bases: TGTGCCAGTACCACTGTTGGCAGGGTTGACTATGGCTACACCTTC.

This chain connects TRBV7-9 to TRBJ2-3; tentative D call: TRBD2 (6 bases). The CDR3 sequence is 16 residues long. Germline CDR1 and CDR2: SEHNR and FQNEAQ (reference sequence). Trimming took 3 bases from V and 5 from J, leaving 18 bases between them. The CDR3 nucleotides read TGTGCCAGCAGCTTGTTGGTGGCTAGCGCACTAGATACGCAGTATTTT. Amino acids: CASSLLVASALDTQYF.

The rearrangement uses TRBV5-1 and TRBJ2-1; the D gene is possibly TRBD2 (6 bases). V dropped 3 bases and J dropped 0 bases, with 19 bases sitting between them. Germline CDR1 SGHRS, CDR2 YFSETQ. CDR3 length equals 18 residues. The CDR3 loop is CASSSKTAGPSSYNEQFF. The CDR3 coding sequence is TGCGCCAGCAGCTCTAAAACCGCGGGGCCGAGCTCCTACAATGAGCAGTTCTTC.

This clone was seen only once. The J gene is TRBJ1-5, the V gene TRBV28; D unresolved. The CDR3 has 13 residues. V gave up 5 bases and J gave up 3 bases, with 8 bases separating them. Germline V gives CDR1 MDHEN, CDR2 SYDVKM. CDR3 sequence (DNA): TGTGCCAGCAGTGATACCTACAATCAGCCCCAGCATTTT. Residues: CASSDTYNQPQHF.

In DNA form, the CDR3 reads TGCGCCAGCAGCTCGGGGGGCGGGAGTACAGATACGCAGTATTTT. Protein sequence: CASSSGGGSTDTQYF. The chain uses TRBV5-1 and TRBJ2-3; a weak D match, TRBD2 (7 bases). Germline values: CDR1 SGHRS, CDR2 YFSETQ. V shed 3 bases and J shed 3 bases, with 14 bases lying between them. The CDR3 loop spans 15 amino acids.

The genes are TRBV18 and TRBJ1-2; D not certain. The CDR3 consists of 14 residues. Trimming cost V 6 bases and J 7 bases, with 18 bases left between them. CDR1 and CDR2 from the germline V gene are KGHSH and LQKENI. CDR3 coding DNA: TGTGCCAGCTCCCCGGTGGAAAGGGAGAGTGGCTACACCTTC. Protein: CASSPVERESGYTF.

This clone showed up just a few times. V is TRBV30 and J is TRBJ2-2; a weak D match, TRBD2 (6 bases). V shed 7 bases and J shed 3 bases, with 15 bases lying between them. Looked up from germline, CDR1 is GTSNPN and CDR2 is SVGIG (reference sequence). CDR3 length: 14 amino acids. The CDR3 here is CASPPRGDTGELFF. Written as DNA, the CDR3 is TGTGCCTCCCCTCCGCGGGGCGACACCGGGGAGCTGTTTTTT.

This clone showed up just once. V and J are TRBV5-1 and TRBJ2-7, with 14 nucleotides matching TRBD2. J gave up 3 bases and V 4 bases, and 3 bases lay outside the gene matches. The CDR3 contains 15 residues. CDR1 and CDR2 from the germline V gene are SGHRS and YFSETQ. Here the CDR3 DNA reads TGCGCCAGCAGCCCCGGACTAGCGGGAGGCTACGAGCAGTACTTC. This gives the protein CASSPGLAGGYEQYF.

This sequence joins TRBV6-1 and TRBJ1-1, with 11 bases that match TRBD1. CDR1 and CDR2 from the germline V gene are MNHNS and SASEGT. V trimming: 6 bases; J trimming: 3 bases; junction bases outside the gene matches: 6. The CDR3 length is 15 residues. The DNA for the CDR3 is TGTGCCAGCAGCCCCGGGGACAGGGGGGACACTGAAGCTTTCTTT. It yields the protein CASSPGDRGDTEAFF.

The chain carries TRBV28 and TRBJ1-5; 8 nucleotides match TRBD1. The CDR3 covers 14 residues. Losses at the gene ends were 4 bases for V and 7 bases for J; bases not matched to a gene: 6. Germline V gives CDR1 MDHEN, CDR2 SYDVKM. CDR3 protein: CASSWTGSYQPQHF. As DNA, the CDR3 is TGTGCCAGCAGTTGGACAGGGTCCTACCAGCCCCAGCATTTT.